The clone carrying this TCR beta chain has more than one count but fewer than ten. The protocol was immunoSEQ multiplex PCR, while the TCRdb copy is restricted to in-frame clones and leaves out a portion. Of about 180,000 clones detected, under 85% appear once; the ten largest clones hold roughly 7.5%. Germline V gives CDR1 LNHNV, CDR2 YYDKDF (reference sequence). The CDR3 runs to 16 residues. V was clipped by 5 bases and J by 5 bases; unmatched bases: 11. This sample stems from a study of blood T cell repertoires in COVID-19. Background on the study: COVID-19 samples from acute and convalescent phases originated in the United States, Italy and Spain. In each case, the material was cDNA or gDNA derived from T cells, B-cell-depleted T cells, or PBMCs.

The receptor comes from a woman in her 70s with COVID-19, enrolled during active disease. The rearrangement joins TRBV15 to TRBJ2-5; 10 bases fit TRBD1. The sequenced sample was peripheral blood. The chain's CDR3 is CATSRGQGVRGETQYF. The DNA for the CDR3 is TGTGCCACCAGCCGAGGACAGGGGGTGAGAGGGGAGACCCAGTACTTC.